The rows below give T cell receptor beta chains drawn from one sample of a study of T cell responses to AZD1222 COVID-19 vaccine. The table came from immunoSEQ multiplex PCR; TCRdb's copy has only in-frame clones and leaves some out. In the table there are about 140,000 clones, 90% of which are singletons. Sequenced material: peripheral blood, taken on day 0 of AZD1222 vaccination. The receptors originated from an adult in good health. Both conserved end residues are part of each CDR3. Fields, in order: CDR3 length, J gene, D gene, clone size, V gene, CDR3 protein, CDR3 DNA. The D gene is left open where the match is weak. The size of a clone is reported for some rows only, either as once, few or many, or as a class for expanded clones.

>14|TRBJ2-3|-|-|TRBV27
CASSSGRITDTQYF
TGTGCCAGCAGTTCCGGGCGGATCACAGATACGCAGTATTTT
>16|TRBJ2-2|TRBD1|-|TRBV5-1
CASSKGQGFGTGELFF
TGCGCCAGCAGCAAGGGACAGGGGTTTGGCACCGGGGAGCTGTTTTTT
>13|TRBJ2-7|-|-|TRBV29-1
CSARYASSYEQYF
TGCAGCGCACGGTACGCCAGTTCCTACGAGCAGTACTTC
>16|TRBJ1-3|-|-|TRBV7-5
CATPNAQGLSGNTIYF
TGTGCCACCCCTAATGCTCAGGGCCTATCTGGAAACACCATATATTTT
>15|TRBJ1-5|TRBD1|-|TRBV30
CAWSVLATGNQPQHF
TGTGCCTGGAGTGTATTAGCGACAGGGAATCAGCCCCAGCATTTT
>15|TRBJ1-6|-|-|TRBV19
CATSGGQGYNSPLHF
TGTGCCACTTCGGGGGGCCAGGGGTATAATTCACCCCTCCACTTT
>13|TRBJ2-7|-|-|TRBV13
CASSLRYRHEQYF
TGTGCCAGCAGCTTACGATATAGGCACGAGCAGTACTTC
>14|TRBJ2-5|TRBD1|-|TRBV19
CASSWDRNQETQYF
TGTGCCAGTAGTTGGGACAGAAACCAAGAGACCCAGTACTTC
>16|TRBJ2-7|TRBD2|-|TRBV11-2
CASSLATSVQLYEQYF
TGTGCCAGCAGCTTAGCGACTAGCGTACAGCTCTACGAGCAGTACTTC
>15|TRBJ2-7|-|once|TRBV9
CASSFLFTGGYEQYF
TGTGCCAGCAGCTTCCTCTTTACAGGAGGATACGAGCAGTACTTC
>14|TRBJ1-2|-|-|TRBV15
CATSRGGTRGGYTF
TGTGCCACCAGCAGGGGGGGGACTCGAGGTGGCTACACCTTC
>16|TRBJ2-7|-|-|TRBV5-1
CASSFRSRTPGYEQYF
TGCGCCAGCAGCTTCCGAAGTCGGACCCCAGGCTACGAGCAGTACTTC
>11|TRBJ2-5|-|once|TRBV6-5
CASSYQGTQYF
TGTGCCAGCAGTTACCAGGGGACCCAGTACTTC
>13|TRBJ1-1|-|-|TRBV12-3/TRBV12-4
CASSVTGQYKAFF
TGTGCCAGCAGTGTCACAGGGCAATATAAAGCTTTCTTT
>11|TRBJ1-4|-|-|TRBV19
CASKQGEKLFF
TGTGCCAGTAAACAGGGTGAAAAACTGTTTTTT
>17|TRBJ2-1|TRBD2|-|TRBV4-1
CASSQSRLARIYNEQFF
TGCGCCAGCAGCCAATCCAGACTAGCCAGAATCTACAATGAGCAGTTCTTC
>14|TRBJ2-1|-|-|TRBV3-1/TRBV3-2
CASSSTRHGNEQFF
TGTGCCAGCAGCTCGACTAGGCATGGCAATGAGCAGTTCTTC
>12|TRBJ2-3|-|-|TRBV11-3
CASSLVSDTQYF
TGTGCCAGCAGCTTAGTATCCGATACGCAGTATTTT
>13|TRBJ2-7|-|-|TRBV12-3/TRBV12-4
CASSHDGTYEQYF
TGTGCCAGCAGCCACGACGGGACCTACGAGCAGTACTTC
>18|TRBJ1-2|-|-|TRBV5-1
CASSLDPVGRLINYGYTF
TGCGCCAGCAGCTTGGATCCGGTGGGCAGGCTTATTAACTATGGCTACACCTTC
>12|TRBJ1-1|-|once|TRBV12-3/TRBV12-4
CASIFFVVEAFF
TGTGCCAGCATTTTTTTCGTTGTCGAAGCTTTCTTT
>16|TRBJ1-6|-|-|TRBV30
CAWSPLGAQFNSPLHF
TGTGCCTGGAGCCCCCTGGGTGCCCAATTCAATTCACCCCTCCACTTT
>14|TRBJ1-1|-|once|TRBV6-2/TRBV6-3
CASSYSLIGTEAFF
TGTGCCAGCAGTTACTCCTTAATCGGGACTGAAGCTTTCTTT
>16|TRBJ2-5|-|-|TRBV11-2
CASSPGIGSPGETQYF
TGTGCCAGCAGCCCCGGGATCGGGAGTCCGGGAGAGACCCAGTACTTC
>14|TRBJ1-4|TRBD1|once|TRBV5-4
CASSLRTGTEKLFF
TGTGCCAGCAGCTTGAGGACAGGGACTGAAAAACTGTTTTTT
>14|TRBJ2-7|-|-|TRBV30
CAWSPGGPSYEQYF
TGTGCCTGGAGCCCGGGGGGCCCGTCCTACGAGCAGTACTTC
>15|TRBJ2-2|TRBD2|-|TRBV6-5
CASRASGSGTGELFF
TGTGCCAGCAGGGCTAGCGGGAGTGGCACCGGGGAGCTGTTTTTT
>16|TRBJ1-1|TRBD1|-|TRBV2
CASRVWTGGVITEAFF
TGTGCCAGCAGGGTCTGGACAGGGGGCGTTATCACTGAAGCTTTCTTT
>14|TRBJ1-3|-|once|TRBV15
CATSREGDRYTIYF
TGTGCCACCAGCAGAGAAGGGGATAGGTACACCATATATTTT
>18|TRBJ2-6|TRBD1|-|TRBV27
CASSPRGLQPTGANVLTF
TGTGCCAGCAGTCCGAGGGGGCTACAGCCAACTGGGGCCAACGTCCTGACTTTC
>15|TRBJ1-6|-|-|TRBV25-1
CASTGWEGLNSPLHF
TGTGCCAGCACGGGGTGGGAGGGTTTGAATTCACCCCTCCACTTT
>15|TRBJ2-7|-|few|TRBV7-2
CASSPYASLTAGQYF
TGTGCCAGCAGCCCCTATGCATCCCTAACGGCGGGGCAGTACTTC
>14|TRBJ2-7|-|-|TRBV6-2/TRBV6-3
CASSYGDSTYEQYF
TGTGCCAGCAGTTACGGCGACAGCACCTACGAGCAGTACTTC
>14|TRBJ2-3|-|-|TRBV13
CASSDPAGADTQYF
TGTGCCAGCAGCGACCCTGCGGGCGCGGATACGCAGTATTTT
>15|TRBJ1-4|TRBD1|-|TRBV5-1
CASSSAGTGDEKLFF
TGCGCCAGCAGCTCCGCCGGGACAGGGGATGAAAAACTGTTTTTT
>13|TRBJ2-5|TRBD2|-|TRBV12-3/TRBV12-4
CASRLSGRETQYF
TGTGCCAGCAGGCTTAGCGGGAGGGAGACCCAGTACTTC
>16|TRBJ2-2|TRBD2|-|TRBV5-4
CASSFPSGRGTGELFF
TGTGCCAGCAGCTTCCCCAGCGGGAGAGGCACCGGGGAGCTGTTTTTT
>14|TRBJ2-7|TRBD1|-|TRBV19
CASSRDRGAYEQYF
TGTGCCAGTAGTAGGGACAGGGGGGCCTACGAGCAGTACTTC
>15|TRBJ1-5|-|-|TRBV27
CASRFSADPNQPQHF
TGTGCCAGCAGATTTTCTGCGGACCCCAATCAGCCCCAGCATTTT
>16|TRBJ1-2|TRBD1|-|TRBV6-6
CASSKKGTASNYGYTF
TGTGCCAGCAGTAAAAAAGGGACAGCCTCTAACTATGGCTACACCTTC
>12|TRBJ1-1|-|-|TRBV25-1
CASSERRDEAFF
TGTGCCAGCAGTGAGAGAAGGGATGAAGCTTTCTTT
>17|TRBJ2-1|-|-|TRBV19
CASSTPPLEDGNNEQFF
TGTGCCAGTAGTACCCCCCCGTTGGAGGATGGTAACAATGAGCAGTTCTTC
>16|TRBJ2-5|-|-|TRBV28
CASSSLQRAAGETQYF
TGTGCCAGCAGTTCTCTCCAGCGGGCGGCGGGTGAGACCCAGTACTTC
>16|TRBJ2-5|TRBD2|-|TRBV9
CASSTGLAGGLETQYF
TGTGCCAGCAGCACCGGACTAGCGGGGGGACTAGAGACCCAGTACTTC
>14|TRBJ1-1|-|-|TRBV25-1
CASIGAFPQTEAFF
TGTGCCAGCATTGGGGCCTTTCCCCAGACTGAAGCTTTCTTT
>11|TRBJ2-7|-|-|TRBV5-1
CASSSLNEQYF
TGCGCCAGCAGCTCCTTAAACGAGCAGTACTTC
>15|TRBJ2-2|TRBD1|once|TRBV3-1/TRBV3-2
CASSRDSANTGELFF
TGTGCCAGCAGCAGGGACAGCGCGAACACCGGGGAGCTGTTTTTT
>13|TRBJ1-1|-|-|TRBV15
CATSGHLGAEAFF
TGTGCCACCAGCGGACACCTCGGGGCTGAAGCTTTCTTT
>16|TRBJ2-1|TRBD1|-|TRBV3-1/TRBV3-2
CASSQNPGQGNNEQFF
TGTGCCAGCAGCCAGAACCCGGGACAGGGTAACAATGAGCAGTTCTTC
>15|TRBJ1-1|-|few|TRBV19
CASSSITGRNTEAFF
TGTGCCAGTAGCTCAATTACAGGGAGGAACACTGAAGCTTTCTTT
>13|TRBJ2-5|-|few|TRBV19
CASSQQVQETQYF
TGTGCCAGTAGTCAGCAGGTACAAGAGACCCAGTACTTC